The 29 T cell receptor beta chains given below trace back to one sample, sequenced in a study of blood T cell repertoires in COVID-19. Profiled with immunoSEQ multiplex PCR; TCRdb holds only in-frame clones, not every one. This table has about 220,000 clones, around 91% appearing once. The specimen was PBMCs or T cells enriched from blood (not recorded which). The receptors shown here come from a woman aged 18-29 years in a cohort exposed to, infected with or recovered from COVID-19 (not recorded which).

V usage is TRBV5-1 and J usage is TRBJ1-1, with D hard to call. V lost 0 bases and J 7 bases, leaving 13 bases between the germline ends. The CDR3 loop spans 14 amino acids. Per the germline V gene, CDR1 is SGHRS and CDR2 is YFSETQ. The CDR3 spells CASSLAADNFEAFF. The CDR3 coding sequence is TGCGCCAGCAGCTTGGCCGCGGATAACTTTGAAGCTTTCTTT.

The V call is TRBV4-1, the J call TRBJ1-4, with D perhaps matching TRBD1 (5 bases). CDR1 MGHRA and CDR2 YSYEKL come from the germline V gene. Trimming pared 3 bases from V and 11 bases from J, leaving 19 bases between. CDR3 size: 15 residues. The CDR3 loop is CASSHPGTRVEKLFF. The CDR3 coding sequence is TGCGCCAGCAGCCACCCCGGAACCAGGGTTGAGAAACTGTTTTTT.

DNA of the CDR3: TGTGCCAGCAGCCTGTCCGGGACAGAGAACACTGAAGCTTTCTTT. This encodes CASSLSGTENTEAFF. The chain uses TRBV11-2 and TRBJ1-1; 7 nucleotides match TRBD1. J was trimmed by 1 base and V by 5 bases; bases with no gene match: 7. The CDR3 spans 15 residues. In germline, CDR1 is SGHAT, CDR2 FQNNGV.

V and J are TRBV7-9 and TRBJ1-2; 7 bases fit TRBD1. The CDR3 loop spans 14 amino acids. Looked up from germline, CDR1 is SEHNR and CDR2 is FQNEAQ (reference sequence). Trimming took 5 bases from V and 2 from J; bases not matched to a gene: 5. The CDR3 spells CASSTETGNYGYTF. The CDR3, as DNA: TGTGCCAGCAGCACTGAGACAGGGAACTATGGCTACACCTTC.

In its sample, this clone was seen a few times. This rearrangement joins TRBV7-3 to TRBJ2-5; D is perhaps TRBD2 (6 bases). The CDR3 extends over 15 amino acids. CDR1 and CDR2 from the germline V gene are SGHTA and FQGTGA. V lost 3 bases, J lost 5 bases, and 16 bases lay in between. CDR3 protein: CASSFLASQVETQYF. The CDR3 DNA sequence: TGTGCCAGCAGCTTCCTAGCGAGCCAAGTGGAGACCCAGTACTTC.

This chain joins TRBV29-1 and TRBJ1-1, with 7 nucleotides matching TRBD1. Germline V CDR1 and CDR2: SQVTM, ANQGSEA. The CDR3 is 14 amino acids. With V trimmed by 0 bases and J by 4 bases, 5 bases remained unmatched. For the CDR3, the DNA is TGCAGCGTTGAAGATGAGGCAGGGGGCACTGAAGCTTTCTTT. Translated: CSVEDEAGGTEAFF.

The rearrangement uses TRBV30 and TRBJ1-2, with D perhaps TRBD1 (6 bases). The CDR3 spans 12 residues. Germline CDR1 and CDR2: GTSNPN and SVGIG (reference sequence). Trimming shortened V by 0 bases and J by 6 bases, and 8 bases separated the two germline ends. The CDR3 sequence is CAWSVGGHGYTF. In nucleotides, the CDR3 is TGTGCCTGGAGTGTAGGGGGACATGGCTACACCTTC.

The chain combines TRBV7-9 with TRBJ1-2; perhaps TRBD1 as D (6 bases). The CDR3 length is 15 residues. V was clipped by 4 bases and J by 4 bases, with 16 bases between them. Germline values: CDR1 SEHNR, CDR2 FQNEAQ (reference sequence). CDR3 nucleotides: TGTGCCAGCAGCTCCTCACAGGGAGATCGCTATGGCTACACCTTC. As protein: CASSSSQGDRYGYTF. Full variable domain (missing parts from reference TRBV7-9 and TRBJ1-2): DTGVSQNPRHKITKRGQNVTFRCDPISEHNRLYWYRQTLGQGPEFLTYFQNEAQLEKSRLLSDRFSAERPKGSFSTLEIQRTEQGDSAMYLCASSSSQGDRYGYTFGSGTRLTVV.

J is TRBJ2-3 and V is TRBV12-5, with 9 positions matching TRBD2. The CDR3 sequence is 15 residues long. Germline V CDR1 and CDR2: LGHNT, FRNRAP. Germline trimming cut 8 bases from V and 2 bases from J; bases unmatched to any gene: 8. The CDR3 loop is CASTPGLAFTDTQYF. CDR3 coding DNA: TGTGCTAGTACACCGGGACTAGCCTTCACAGATACGCAGTATTTT.

The rearrangement joins TRBV7-3 to TRBJ2-1, with D possibly TRBD2 on 6 matching bases. Trimming stripped 5 bases from V and 5 bases from J, with 25 bases between. This CDR3 contains 18 residues. Per germline, CDR1 SGHTA and CDR2 FQGTGA. The CDR3 sequence: CASSPFPGLEEDHNEQFF. In DNA form, the CDR3 reads TGTGCCAGCAGCCCGTTCCCGGGACTGGAAGAGGACCACAATGAGCAGTTCTTC. Full variable domain (remainder filled in from reference TRBV7-3 and TRBJ2-1): GAGVSQTPSNKVTEKGKYVELRCDPISGHTALYWYRQSLGQGPEFLIYFQGTGAADDSGLPNDRFFAVRPEGSVSTLKIQRTERGDSAVYLCASSPFPGLEEDHNEQFFGPGTRLTVL.

The chain combines TRBV5-8 with TRBJ1-5; 7 positions agree with TRBD1. The J segment lost 5 bases and the V segment lost 0 bases, leaving 2 bases of the junction unmatched. Looked up from germline, CDR1 is SGHTS and CDR2 is YDEGEE. The CDR3 contains 14 residues. This chain's CDR3 is CASSLETGDQPQHF. CDR3 nucleotides: TGTGCCAGCAGCTTGGAAACAGGGGATCAGCCCCAGCATTTT. Variable domain in full (rest from reference TRBV5-8 and TRBJ1-5): EAGVTQSPTHLIKTRGQQATLRCSPISGHTSVYWYQQALGLGLQFLLWYDEGEERNRGNFPPRFSGRQFPNYSSELNVNALELEDSALYLCASSLETGDQPQHFGDGTRLSIL.

V usage is TRBV19 and J usage is TRBJ1-1; D may be TRBD1 (6 bases). From germline, CDR1 is LNHDA and CDR2 SQIVND (reference sequence). The CDR3 is 13 residues long. V lost 9 bases and J lost 1, with 12 bases in between. The CDR3 reads CASDQGRNTEAFF. The CDR3 region has the DNA TGTGCCAGCGATCAGGGGAGGAACACTGAAGCTTTCTTT.

The chain carries TRBV21-1 and TRBJ1-6; the table's TRBD1 call for D was not verified on the DNA. TRBV21-1 is a listed pseudogene. There are 18 residues in the CDR3. DNA for the CDR3: TGTGCCAGCAGTCTCCGGGACAGGGGCCACTCCTATAATTCACCCCTCCACTTT. Encoded protein: CASSLRDRGHSYNSPLHF.

The chain employs TRBV25-1 and TRBJ2-7; TRBD1 matches at 9 bases. This CDR3 contains 15 residues. Germline lookup yields CDR1 MGHDK and CDR2 SYGVNS. With V trimmed by 2 bases and J by 5 bases, 7 bases remained unmatched. CDR3 protein: CASSEEGTGTNEQYF. Here the CDR3 DNA reads TGTGCCAGCAGTGAAGAAGGGACAGGGACTAACGAGCAGTACTTC.

DNA for the CDR3: TGTGCCAGCAGCTTAGCGGTGGTAGCGGGAGGGAGGGAGACCCAGTACTTC. It encodes CASSLAVVAGGRETQYF. V is TRBV7-9 and J is TRBJ2-5, with 11 bases fitting TRBD2. This CDR3 has 17 amino acids. The trim removed 0 bases at V and 5 bases at J, leaving 8 bases unmatched. The V gene's germline CDR1 is SEHNR and CDR2 FQNEAQ (reference sequence).

This sequence joins TRBV14 and TRBJ2-3; D not resolved. The CDR3 consists of 13 residues. Trimming removed 8 bases at V and 9 bases at J, with 18 bases between. Germline CDR1 is SGHDN and CDR2 is FVKESK. Here the CDR3 reads CASSKLELKTQYF. The CDR3, as DNA: TGTGCCAGCTCTAAGTTAGAGCTGAAAACGCAGTATTTT.

The chain combines TRBV5-6 with TRBJ1-3; no definite D call. V was cut by 2 bases and J by 0 bases, with 12 bases left in between. The CDR3 loop spans 16 amino acids. The V gene's germline CDR1 is SGHDT and CDR2 YYEEEE. DNA of the CDR3: TGTGCCAGCAGCTTTGGAGTCTGGAGCTCTGGAAACACCATATATTTT. Translated, it gives CASSFGVWSSGNTIYF.

A remark on this clone: A junction boundary mismatches the germline segment, possibly from a read error. This chain joins TRBV7-9 and TRBJ2-3; D possibly corresponds to TRBD2 (5 bases). The CDR3 totals 14 residues. The germline gives CDR1 SEHNR, CDR2 FQNEAQ (reference sequence). In nucleotides, the CDR3 is TGTGCCAGCACCTTAGCGTTTGGGCTAGATACGCAGTATTTT. It specifies CASTLAFGLDTQYF. The whole variable domain, remainder taken from reference TRBV7-9 and TRBJ2-3, is DTGVSQNPRHKITKRGQNVTFRCDPISEHNRLYWYRQTLGQGPEFLTYFQNEAQLEKSRLLSDRFSAERPKGSFSTLEIQRTEQGDSAMYLCASTLAFGLDTQYFGPGTRLTVL.

The chain employs TRBV5-1 and TRBJ1-5, with 8 nucleotides matching TRBD1. Per the germline V gene, CDR1 is SGHRS and CDR2 is YFSETQ. The CDR3 extends over 15 amino acids. Unmatched junction bases numbered 6, after V lost 4 bases and J lost 3 bases. CDR3 amino acids: CASSTGTGANQPQHF. For the CDR3, the DNA is TGCGCCAGCAGCACCGGGACAGGAGCCAATCAGCCCCAGCATTTT.

The chain employs TRBV11-3 and TRBJ2-7; no definite D call. CDR3 size: 15 residues. Germline CDR1 and CDR2: SGHNT and YENEEA. The germline V and J ends were trimmed by 5 bases and 2 bases, with 16 bases remaining between them. CDR3 in amino acids: CASSVGGGRTYEQYF. The DNA for the CDR3 is TGTGCCAGCAGCGTAGGCGGCGGAAGGACCTACGAGCAGTACTTC.

V and J are TRBV19 and TRBJ1-5; possibly TRBD1 for D (6 bases). Per the germline V gene, CDR1 is LNHDA and CDR2 is SQIVND (reference sequence). This CDR3 has 16 amino acids. V gave up 4 bases and J gave up 1 base, with 14 bases separating them. The CDR3 spells CASSKTRDTSNQPQHF. The CDR3 bases are TGTGCCAGTAGTAAAACCCGGGACACGAGCAATCAGCCCCAGCATTTT.

The CDR3 protein is CASSFGVPGQHSGNTIYF. The CDR3 DNA follows: TGCGCCAGCAGCTTCGGAGTTCCGGGACAACACTCTGGAAACACCATATATTTT. The rearrangement uses TRBV5-1 and TRBJ1-3, with D perhaps matching TRBD1 (6 bases). Germline CDR1 reads SGHRS; CDR2 reads YFSETQ. The CDR3 extends over 18 amino acids. The ends were cut back, 2 bases at V and 0 bases at J, with 18 bases in the middle.

Concerning this clone itself: The sample carries other DNA sequences with the same CDR3. V usage is TRBV2 and J usage is TRBJ2-7; no clear D. Trimming shortened V by 8 bases and J by 4 bases, and 9 bases separated the two germline ends. The CDR3 sequence is 11 residues long. CDR1 and CDR2 (germline): SNHLY, FYNNEI. The CDR3 protein is CASSPVYEQYF. The DNA for the CDR3 is TGTGCCAGCTCCCCCGTTTACGAGCAGTACTTC.

The chain uses TRBV5-1 and TRBJ2-2; D is perhaps TRBD1 (6 bases). The CDR3 extends over 18 amino acids. The germline gives CDR1 SGHRS, CDR2 YFSETQ. The germline V and J ends were trimmed by 1 base and 4 bases, with 20 bases remaining between them. The CDR3 sequence: CASSLYRDTRPGTGELFF. The CDR3 coding sequence is TGCGCCAGCAGCTTGTACCGGGACACCCGACCGGGCACCGGGGAGCTGTTTTTT.

CDR3 DNA sequence: TGTGCCAGTAGTGTCCCGTACAGGGGAGGAAACACCATATATTTT. This codes for CASSVPYRGGNTIYF. The chain employs TRBV19 and TRBJ1-3, with TRBD1 identical over 7 bases. Germline trimming cut 5 bases from V and 4 bases from J; bases unmatched to any gene: 8. Germline CDR1 and CDR2: LNHDA and SQIVND (reference sequence). CDR3 length: 15 residues.

The chain is built from TRBV19 and TRBJ1-2; 7 bases match TRBD1. V was pared by 7 bases and J by 4 bases, with 0 bases of the junction left unmatched. The CDR3 has 11 amino acids. Germline assignment: CDR1 LNHDA and CDR2 SQIVND (reference sequence). The chain's CDR3 is CASTGGYGYTF. For the CDR3, the DNA is TGTGCCAGTACAGGGGGCTATGGCTACACCTTC.

The rearrangement links TRBV7-9 to TRBJ2-1; D possibly corresponds to TRBD2 (6 bases). In germline, CDR1 is SEHNR, CDR2 FQNEAQ (reference sequence). The CDR3 consists of 15 residues. The germline V and J ends were trimmed by 3 bases and 5 bases, with 14 bases remaining between them. CDR3 bases: TGTGCCAGCAGCTTCTGGCTAGCGAGTAACAATGAGCAGTTCTTC. Translating gives CASSFWLASNNEQFF.

The chain carries TRBV7-9 and TRBJ1-1; TRBD1 matches 8 bases. Per germline, CDR1 SEHNR and CDR2 FQNEAQ (reference sequence). The CDR3 is 17 residues long. J gave up 3 bases and V 1 base, and 10 bases lay outside the gene matches. The CDR3 bases are TGTGCCAGCAGCTTAGAATCAGGACAGGGTAGGGACACTGAAGCTTTCTTT. It translates to CASSLESGQGRDTEAFF.

The V call is TRBV4-2, the J call TRBJ1-6; 9 bases line up with TRBD1. Trimming took 0 bases from V and 10 from J; bases not matched to a gene: 13. CDR1 LGHNA and CDR2 YNFKEQ come from the germline V gene. The CDR3 consists of 18 residues. This CDR3 is CASSQDRGQGSGKSPLHF. The CDR3 DNA reads as TGTGCCAGCAGCCAAGATAGGGGACAGGGCTCTGGAAAATCACCCCTCCACTTT.